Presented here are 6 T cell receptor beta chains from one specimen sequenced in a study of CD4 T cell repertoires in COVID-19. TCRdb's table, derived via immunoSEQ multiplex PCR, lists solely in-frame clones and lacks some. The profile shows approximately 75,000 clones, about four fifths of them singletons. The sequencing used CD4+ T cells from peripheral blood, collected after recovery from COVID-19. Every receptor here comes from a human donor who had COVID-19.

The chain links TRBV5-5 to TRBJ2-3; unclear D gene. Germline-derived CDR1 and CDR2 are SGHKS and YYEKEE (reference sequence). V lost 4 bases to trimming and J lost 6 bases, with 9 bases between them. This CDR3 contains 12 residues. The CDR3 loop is CASSPSWDTQYF. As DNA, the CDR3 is TGTGCCAGCAGCCCCAGTTGGGATACGCAGTATTTT.

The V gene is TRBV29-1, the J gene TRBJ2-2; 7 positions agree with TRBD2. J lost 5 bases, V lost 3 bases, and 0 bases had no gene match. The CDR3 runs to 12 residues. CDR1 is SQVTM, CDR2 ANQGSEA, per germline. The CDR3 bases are TGCAGCGTTGAGCGGGGGACCGGGGAGCTGTTTTTT. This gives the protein CSVERGTGELFF.

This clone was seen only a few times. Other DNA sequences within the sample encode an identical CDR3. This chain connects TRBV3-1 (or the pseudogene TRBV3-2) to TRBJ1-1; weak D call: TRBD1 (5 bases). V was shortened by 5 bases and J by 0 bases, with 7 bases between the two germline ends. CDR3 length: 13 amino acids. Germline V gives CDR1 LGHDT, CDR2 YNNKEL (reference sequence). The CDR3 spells CASSSTVNTEAFF. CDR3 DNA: TGTGCCAGCAGCTCGACAGTGAACACTGAAGCTTTCTTT.

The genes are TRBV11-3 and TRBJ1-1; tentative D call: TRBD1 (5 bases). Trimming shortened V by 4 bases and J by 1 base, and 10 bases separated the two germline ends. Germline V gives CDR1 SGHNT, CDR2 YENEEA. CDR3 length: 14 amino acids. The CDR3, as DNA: TGTGCCAGCAGCTCAAGGGACGGGAACACTGAAGCTTTCTTT. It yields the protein CASSSRDGNTEAFF.

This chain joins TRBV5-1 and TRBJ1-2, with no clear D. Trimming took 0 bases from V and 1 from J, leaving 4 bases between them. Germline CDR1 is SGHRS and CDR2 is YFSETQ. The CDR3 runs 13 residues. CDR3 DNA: TGCGCCAGCAGCTTGGTGGATAACTATGGCTACACCTTC. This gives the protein CASSLVDNYGYTF.

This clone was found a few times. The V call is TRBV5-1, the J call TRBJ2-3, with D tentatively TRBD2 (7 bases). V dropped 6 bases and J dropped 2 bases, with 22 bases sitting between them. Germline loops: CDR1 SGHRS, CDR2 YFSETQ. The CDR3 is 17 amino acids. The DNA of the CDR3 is TGCGCCAGCACCCCCGGCGGGGGCGTAGTGGCCACAGATACGCAGTATTTT. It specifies CASTPGGGVVATDTQYF.